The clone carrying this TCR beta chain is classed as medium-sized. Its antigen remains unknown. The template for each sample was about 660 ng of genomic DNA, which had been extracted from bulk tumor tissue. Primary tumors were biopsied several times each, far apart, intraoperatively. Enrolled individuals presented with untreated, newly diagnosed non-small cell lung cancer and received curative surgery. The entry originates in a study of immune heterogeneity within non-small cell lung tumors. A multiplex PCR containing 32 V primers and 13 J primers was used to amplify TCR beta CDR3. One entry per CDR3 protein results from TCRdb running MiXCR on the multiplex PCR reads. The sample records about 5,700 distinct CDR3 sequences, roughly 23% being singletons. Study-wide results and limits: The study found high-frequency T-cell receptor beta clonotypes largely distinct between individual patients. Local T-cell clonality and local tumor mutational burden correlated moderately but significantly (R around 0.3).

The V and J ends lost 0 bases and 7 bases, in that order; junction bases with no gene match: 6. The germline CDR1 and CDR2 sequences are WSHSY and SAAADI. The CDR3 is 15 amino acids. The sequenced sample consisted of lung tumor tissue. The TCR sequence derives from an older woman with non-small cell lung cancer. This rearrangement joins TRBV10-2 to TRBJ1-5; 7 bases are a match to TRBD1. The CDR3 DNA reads TGCGCCAGCAGTGAGTCCGACAGGGTAGGACAGCCCCAGCATTTT. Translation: CASSESDRVGQPQHF.